This is a list of T cell receptor beta chains from one sample in a study of T cells in localized non-small cell lung cancer. Assay used: immunoSEQ multiplex PCR; TCRdb lists only in-frame clones, some missing. The table includes over 25,000 clones, about 87% detected once. Sequenced here: peripheral blood, sampled before any cancer treatment. These receptors were taken from a male donor aged 60 or older with stage I lung adenocarcinoma. Both conserved end residues are part of each CDR3.

TRBJ1-1 | TRBV7-2 | CASSWKGQASEAFF
TRBJ1-1 | TRBV5-1 | CASSLATQNTEAFF
TRBJ2-2 | TRBV4-3 | CASSQDNTGELFF
TRBJ2-3 | TRBV2 | CASSEAVPTGDTQYF
TRBJ1-2 | TRBV5-6 | CASSVWGASGYTF
TRBJ2-5 | TRBV5-1 | CASSLAGAGGPEETQYF
TRBJ1-3 | TRBV30 | CAWSVGNSGNTIYF
TRBJ1-1 | TRBV6-5 | CASSYSGFEAFF
TRBJ2-6 | TRBV19 | CASSAGKSQSRANVLTF
TRBJ2-1 | TRBV6-5 | CASSSRGQLGTVF
TRBJ1-6 | TRBV5-1 | CASSLSGPNYNSPLHF
TRBJ2-3 | TRBV7-9 | CASTQGLNLGADTQYF
TRBJ2-7 | TRBV30 | CAWSLGRVRSYEQYF
TRBJ2-3 | TRBV19 | CASRRTTLQGPTDTQYF
TRBJ1-6 | TRBV27 | CASSLSKVQTSPLHF
TRBJ2-6 | TRBV5-1 | CASSFGPGANVLTF
TRBJ1-5 | TRBV4-2 | CASSPREQGGGQPQHF
TRBJ2-2 | TRBV5-1 | CAITAVVGRLFF
TRBJ2-7 | TRBV5-1 | CASSPLRGDEQYF
TRBJ2-7 | TRBV5-1 | CASSWGDRNEQYF
TRBJ1-2 | TRBV28 | CASKRGRQGSYGYTF
TRBJ1-1 | TRBV7-3 | CASSLLGEGTEAFF
TRBJ1-2 | TRBV18 | CASSSQDYGYTF
TRBJ2-1 | TRBV6-1 | CASSEGRRLSYNEQFF
TRBJ2-1 | TRBV27 | CASSLETGYEQFF
TRBJ2-3 | TRBV19 | CASMGLQGVTDTQYF
TRBJ1-5 | TRBV18 | CASSPEQGDQPQHF
TRBJ1-6 | TRBV6-5 | CASSFGGGFGSPLHF
TRBJ2-1 | TRBV28 | CASSPVLSGGPYNEQFF
TRBJ2-6 | TRBV5-1 | CASRRTDSSGANVLTF
TRBJ1-2 | TRBV28 | CASNNPWGGLVYGYTF
TRBJ1-6 | TRBV19 | CASSGRTGINSPLHF
TRBJ1-1 | TRBV10-2 | CASMMDRDTEAFF
TRBJ2-2 | TRBV4-1 | CASSQKSDSYTGELFF
TRBJ1-2 | TRBV28 | CASKAGGSRGGYTF
TRBJ1-1 | TRBV5-6 | CASSLGDTYTEAFF
TRBJ1-1 | TRBV5-1 | CASSLGWGEDTEAFF
TRBJ1-6 | TRBV5-1 | CASSSQSSYNSPLHF
TRBJ2-2 | TRBV7-6 | CASSKYPGTGADTGELFF
TRBJ2-5 | TRBV5-1 | CASFQTGGEETQYF
TRBJ2-3 | TRBV4-1 | CASSQDSRSLGTDTQYF
TRBJ1-1 | TRBV7-2 | CASSFDRQNTEAFF
TRBJ1-6 | TRBV5-6 | CASSAGRNSPLHF
TRBJ2-3 | TRBV18 | CASSPPSTDTQYF
TRBJ1-2 | TRBV7-2 | CASSLAYAGQNYGYTF
TRBJ1-5 | TRBV18 | CASSRSPGGNQPQHF
TRBJ1-6 | TRBV7-9 | CASSFQENSPLHF
TRBJ2-7 | TRBV28 | CASSLFNEQYF
TRBJ2-5 | TRBV7-9 | CASSRSDTKTQYF
TRBJ1-2 | TRBV2 | CASRVSYGYTF